This T cell receptor (beta chain) was sequenced during a study of T-cell reconstitution after alpha-beta-depleted transplantation in children. Study outcomes and limitations: The main origin of T-cell counts and diversity one year after transplant was newly produced T cells. Reports say that about two months after transplant, the alpha-beta T cells came out of several hundred graft clones that had expanded.

Molecular barcoding with unique molecular identifiers was used for the TCRbeta library. TCRdb used MiXCR to reprocess the PCR reads, holding one entry per CDR3 protein. There are 80,000 to 100,000 distinct CDR3 sequences in the sample; less than 25% occur only once, and 20% to 25% lies in the top ten. Regarding this clonotype: Its antigen is currently unknown.

The J segment lost 2 bases and the V segment lost 1 base, leaving 4 bases of the junction unmatched. The CDR3 is 16 residues long. Germline-derived CDR1 and CDR2 are LGHDT and YNNKEL (reference sequence). The chain links TRBV3-1 to TRBJ2-2, with TRBD2 matching 7 bases. Sample: PBMCs, taken before TCRalphabeta/CD19-depleted stem cell transplant. This sequence was found in a boy aged 2 to 9 with acute lymphoblastic leukemia, due to receive a stem cell transplant. As DNA, the CDR3 is TGTGCCAGCAGCCAAGGCCTAGCGGTAAACACCGGGGAGCTGTTTTTT. The encoded protein is CASSQGLAVNTGELFF. Based on the CDR3 plus reference TRBV3-1 and TRBJ2-2, the full variable domain is DTAVSQTPKYLVTQMGNDKSIKCEQNLGHDTMYWYKQDSKKFLKIMFSYNNKELIINETVPNRFSPKSPDKAHLNLHINSLELGDSAVYFCASSQGLAVNTGELFFGEGSRLTVL.